This T cell receptor beta chain is from a study of cytomegalovirus exposure and HLA in healthy donors. The PCR made use of 60 Vbeta and 13 Jbeta primers. The repertoire was sequenced with immunoSEQ multiplex PCR; TCRdb's copy has only in-frame clones and lacks some. The sample has 120,000 or so clones; around 84% are singletons. In its sample, this clone was seen a few times. Germline V lookup: CDR1 KGHSH, CDR2 LQKENI. Trimming cost V 0 bases and J 0 bases, with 11 bases left between them. The CDR3 loop spans 16 amino acids. What was sequenced was PBMCs. J is TRBJ2-5 and V is TRBV18; possibly TRBD1 for D (6 bases). This TCR was recovered from a woman between 35 and 50 years old in good health and CMV-seronegative. The CDR3 region is CASSPPRGSHQETQYF. The CDR3 DNA reads as TGTGCCAGCTCACCACCGAGGGGGTCCCACCAAGAGACCCAGTACTTC.